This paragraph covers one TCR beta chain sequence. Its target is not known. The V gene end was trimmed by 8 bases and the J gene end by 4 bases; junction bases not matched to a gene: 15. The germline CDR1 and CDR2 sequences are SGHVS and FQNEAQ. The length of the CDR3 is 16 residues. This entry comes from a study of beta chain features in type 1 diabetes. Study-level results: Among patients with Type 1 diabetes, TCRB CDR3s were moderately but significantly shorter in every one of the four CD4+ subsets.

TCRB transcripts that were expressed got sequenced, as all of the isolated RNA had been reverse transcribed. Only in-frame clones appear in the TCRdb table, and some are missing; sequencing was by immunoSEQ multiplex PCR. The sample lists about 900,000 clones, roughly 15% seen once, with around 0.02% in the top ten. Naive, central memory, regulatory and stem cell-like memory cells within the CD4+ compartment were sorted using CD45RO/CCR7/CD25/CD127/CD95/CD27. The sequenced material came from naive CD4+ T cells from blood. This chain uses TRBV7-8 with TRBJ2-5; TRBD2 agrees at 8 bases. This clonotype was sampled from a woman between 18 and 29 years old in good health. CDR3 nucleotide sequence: TGTGCCAGCGGACTTAGCGGGACGACGTCAGTAGAGACCCAGTACTTC. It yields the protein CASGLSGTTSVETQYF.